This T cell receptor (beta chain) appears in the sequencing data of a study of vaccination and CD4 T cells after COVID-19. Study-wide context: Stimulation of the cells used overlapping spike peptide pools from SARS-CoV-2 and from the common cold coronaviruses HCoV-NL63, HCoV-OC43 and HCoV-229E.

The germline V gene encodes CDR1 DFQATT and CDR2 SNEGSKA (reference sequence). The V gene lost 2 bases and the J gene lost 5 bases, with 18 bases spanning the gap. The CDR3 length is 15 residues. Treatment described: roughly 11-day PBMC culture with coronavirus spike peptide pools or control peptides (ViraFEST assay). After culture for approximately 10 days, isolation of CD4+ T cells was performed by negative selection. In regard to this clonotype: Antigen unknown.

Sequenced with the Oncomine TCR Beta short-read assay was DNA taken from cultured CD4+ T cells. After culture, CD4+ T cells served as the source for genomic DNA extraction. Via MiXCR, TCRdb re-called the PCR reads, giving one row per CDR3 protein. This table holds roughly 18,000 distinct CDR3 sequences, 54% found once. The sequence came from a human donor who had recovered from COVID-19. Sequencing was carried out using CD4+ T cells from blood, cultured in vitro. The V gene is TRBV20-1, the J gene TRBJ2-5; D unresolved. Here the CDR3 reads CSARLQLRSFETQYF. Here the CDR3 DNA reads TGCAGTGCTAGATTACAGCTTAGGAGCTTTGAGACCCAGTACTTC.